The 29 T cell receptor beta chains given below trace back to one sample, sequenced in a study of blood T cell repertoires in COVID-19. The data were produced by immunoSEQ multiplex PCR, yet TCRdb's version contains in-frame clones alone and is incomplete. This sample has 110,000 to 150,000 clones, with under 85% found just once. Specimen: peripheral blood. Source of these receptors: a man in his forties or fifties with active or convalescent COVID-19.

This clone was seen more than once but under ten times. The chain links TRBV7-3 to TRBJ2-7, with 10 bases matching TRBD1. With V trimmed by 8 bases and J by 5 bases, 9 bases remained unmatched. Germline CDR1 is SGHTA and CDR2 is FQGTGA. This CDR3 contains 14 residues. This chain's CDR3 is CASGPGQGFHEQYF. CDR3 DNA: TGTGCCAGCGGCCCGGGACAGGGGTTCCACGAGCAGTACTTC. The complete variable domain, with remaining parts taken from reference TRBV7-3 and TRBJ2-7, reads GAGVSQTPSNKVTEKGKYVELRCDPISGHTALYWYRQSLGQGPEFLIYFQGTGAADDSGLPNDRFFAVRPEGSVSTLKIQRTERGDSAVYLCASGPGQGFHEQYFGPGTRLTVT.

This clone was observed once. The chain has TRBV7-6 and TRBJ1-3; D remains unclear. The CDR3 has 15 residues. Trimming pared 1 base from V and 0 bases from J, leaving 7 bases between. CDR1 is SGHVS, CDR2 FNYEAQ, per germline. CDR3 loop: CASSLDSNSGNTIYF. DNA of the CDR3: TGTGCCAGCAGCTTAGACAGTAACTCTGGAAACACCATATATTTT.

The CDR3, as DNA: TGTGCCAGCAGCTTAGAAATCAGGGAGAACACTGAAGCTTTCTTT. Translated: CASSLEIRENTEAFF. The V gene is TRBV7-2, the J gene TRBJ1-1; D might be TRBD1 (5 bases). Looked up from germline, CDR1 is SGHTA and CDR2 is FQGNSA. Trimming removed 1 base from V and 1 base from J, with 10 bases in between. The CDR3 is 15 residues long.

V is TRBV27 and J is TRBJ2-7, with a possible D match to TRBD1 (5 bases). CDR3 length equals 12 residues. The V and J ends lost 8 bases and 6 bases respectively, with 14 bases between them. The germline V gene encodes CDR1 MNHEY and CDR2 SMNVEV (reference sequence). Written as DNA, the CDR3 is TGTGCCAGCGGGGCCATATTGGGCGAGCAGTACTTC. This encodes CASGAILGEQYF.

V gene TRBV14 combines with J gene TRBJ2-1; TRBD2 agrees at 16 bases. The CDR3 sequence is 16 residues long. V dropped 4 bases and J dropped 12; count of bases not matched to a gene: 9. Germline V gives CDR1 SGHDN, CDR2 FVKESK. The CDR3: CASSRSGTSGRGGQFF. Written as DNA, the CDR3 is TGTGCCAGCAGCCGATCCGGGACTAGCGGGAGGGGGGGGCAGTTCTTC.

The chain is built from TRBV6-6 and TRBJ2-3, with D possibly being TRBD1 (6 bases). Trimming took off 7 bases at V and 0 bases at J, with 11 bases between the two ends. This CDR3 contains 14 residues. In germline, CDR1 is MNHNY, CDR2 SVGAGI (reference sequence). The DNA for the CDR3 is TGTGCCAGCACCCCCGACAGGAGCACAGATACGCAGTATTTT. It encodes CASTPDRSTDTQYF.

In DNA, the CDR3 is TGTGCCAGTAGCGGGGGCTATGGCTACACCTTC. Amino acids: CASSGGYGYTF. This chain links TRBV19 with TRBJ1-2, with D perhaps TRBD1 (5 bases). V was clipped by 6 bases and J by 4 bases, with 6 bases between them. Germline values: CDR1 LNHDA, CDR2 SQIVND (reference sequence). This CDR3 contains 11 residues. The complete variable domain, with remaining parts taken from reference TRBV19 and TRBJ1-2, reads DGGITQSPKYLFRKEGQNVTLSCEQNLNHDAMYWYRQDPGQGLRLIYYSQIVNDFQKGDIAEGYSVSREKKESFPLTVTSAQKNPTAFYLCASSGGYGYTFGSGTRLTVV.

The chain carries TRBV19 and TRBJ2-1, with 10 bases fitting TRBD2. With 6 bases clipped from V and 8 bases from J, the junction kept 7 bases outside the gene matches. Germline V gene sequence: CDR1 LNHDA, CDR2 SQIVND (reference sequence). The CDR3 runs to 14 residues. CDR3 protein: CASSRLAGVDEQFF. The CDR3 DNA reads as TGTGCCAGTAGCCGGCTAGCGGGAGTGGATGAGCAGTTCTTC. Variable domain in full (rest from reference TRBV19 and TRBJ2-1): DGGITQSPKYLFRKEGQNVTLSCEQNLNHDAMYWYRQDPGQGLRLIYYSQIVNDFQKGDIAEGYSVSREKKESFPLTVTSAQKNPTAFYLCASSRLAGVDEQFFGPGTRLTVL.

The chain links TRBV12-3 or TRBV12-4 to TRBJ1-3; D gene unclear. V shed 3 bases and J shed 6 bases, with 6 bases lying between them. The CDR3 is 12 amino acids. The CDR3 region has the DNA TGTGCCAGCAGTTTTCCCCTAAACACCATATATTTT. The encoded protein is CASSFPLNTIYF.

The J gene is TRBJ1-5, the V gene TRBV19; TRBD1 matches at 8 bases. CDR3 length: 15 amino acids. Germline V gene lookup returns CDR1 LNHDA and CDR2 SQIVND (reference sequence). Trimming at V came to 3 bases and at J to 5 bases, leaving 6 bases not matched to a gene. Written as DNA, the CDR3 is TGTGCCAGTAGTATGGCCGGGACAGGTTATCAGCCCCAGCATTTT. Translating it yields CASSMAGTGYQPQHF.

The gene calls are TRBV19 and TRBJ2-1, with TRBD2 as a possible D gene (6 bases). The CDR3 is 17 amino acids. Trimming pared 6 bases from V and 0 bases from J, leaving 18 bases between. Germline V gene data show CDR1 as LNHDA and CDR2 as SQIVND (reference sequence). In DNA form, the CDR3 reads TGTGCCAGTAGAAGGAGCGGGTACTCACCCTCCTACAATGAGCAGTTCTTC. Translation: CASRRSGYSPSYNEQFF.

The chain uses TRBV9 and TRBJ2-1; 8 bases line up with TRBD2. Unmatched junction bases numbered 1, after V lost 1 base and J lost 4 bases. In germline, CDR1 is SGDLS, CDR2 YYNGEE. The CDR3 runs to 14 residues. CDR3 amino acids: CASSVSGRYNEQFF. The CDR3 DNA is TGTGCCAGCAGCGTAAGCGGGAGATACAATGAGCAGTTCTTC.

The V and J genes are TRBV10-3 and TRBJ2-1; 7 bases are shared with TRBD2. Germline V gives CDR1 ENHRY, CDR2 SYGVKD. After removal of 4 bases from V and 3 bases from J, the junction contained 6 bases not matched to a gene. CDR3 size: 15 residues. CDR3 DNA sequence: TGTGCCATCAGTGTCTCTAGCGGCCTCTACAATGAGCAGTTCTTC. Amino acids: CAISVSSGLYNEQFF.

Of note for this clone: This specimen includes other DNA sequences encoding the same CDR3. The CDR3 region is CASSPGLNIEQFF. The CDR3 DNA sequence: TGTGCCAGTAGTCCTGGACTAAATATTGAGCAGTTCTTC. The J gene is TRBJ2-1, the V gene TRBV27; D is possibly TRBD2 (6 bases). The CDR3 has 13 residues. The V and J ends lost 9 bases and 9 bases respectively, with 18 bases between them. CDR1 and CDR2 (germline): MNHEY, SMNVEV (reference sequence).

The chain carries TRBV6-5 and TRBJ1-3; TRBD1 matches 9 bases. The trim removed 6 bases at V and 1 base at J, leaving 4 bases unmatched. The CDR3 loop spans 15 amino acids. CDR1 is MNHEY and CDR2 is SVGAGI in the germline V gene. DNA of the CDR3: TGTGCCAGCAGGGAGGACAGGGGATCTGGAAACACCATATATTTT. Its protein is CASREDRGSGNTIYF.

For the CDR3, the DNA is TGTGCCAGCAGCCCTACAGGGGGCATTTTGAATGAGCAGTTCTTC. It codes for CASSPTGGILNEQFF. This chain links TRBV3-1 (or the pseudogene TRBV3-2) with TRBJ2-1; the match to TRBD1 covers 9 bases. In germline, CDR1 is LGHDT, CDR2 YNNKEL (reference sequence). V dropped 4 bases and J dropped 7; count of bases not matched to a gene: 8. The CDR3 sequence is 15 residues long.

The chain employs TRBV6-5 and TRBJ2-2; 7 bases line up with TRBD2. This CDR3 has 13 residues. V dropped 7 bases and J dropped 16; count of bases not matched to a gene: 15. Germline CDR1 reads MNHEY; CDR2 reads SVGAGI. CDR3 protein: CASNPTAGLLPFF. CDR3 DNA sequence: TGTGCCAGCAACCCGACAGCGGGACTCCTCCCGTTTTTT.

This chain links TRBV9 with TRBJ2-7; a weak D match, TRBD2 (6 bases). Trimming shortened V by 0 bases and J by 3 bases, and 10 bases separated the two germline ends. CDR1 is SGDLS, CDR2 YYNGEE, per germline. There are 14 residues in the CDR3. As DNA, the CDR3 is TGTGCCAGCAGCGTAGGCCCCGGGAGCTACGAGCAGTACTTC. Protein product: CASSVGPGSYEQYF.

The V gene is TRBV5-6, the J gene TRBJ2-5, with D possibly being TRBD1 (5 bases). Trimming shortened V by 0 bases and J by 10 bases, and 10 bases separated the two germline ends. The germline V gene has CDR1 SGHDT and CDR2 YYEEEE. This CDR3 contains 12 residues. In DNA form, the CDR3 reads TGTGCCAGCAGCTTGGCAGGGAAGGGCCAGTACTTC. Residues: CASSLAGKGQYF.

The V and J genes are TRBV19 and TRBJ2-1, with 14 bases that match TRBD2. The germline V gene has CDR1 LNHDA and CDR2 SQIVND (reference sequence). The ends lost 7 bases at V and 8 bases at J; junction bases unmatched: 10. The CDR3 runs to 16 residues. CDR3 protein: CASKSRGTSGSDEQFF. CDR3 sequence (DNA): TGTGCCAGTAAGAGTAGGGGGACTAGCGGGAGCGATGAGCAGTTCTTC.

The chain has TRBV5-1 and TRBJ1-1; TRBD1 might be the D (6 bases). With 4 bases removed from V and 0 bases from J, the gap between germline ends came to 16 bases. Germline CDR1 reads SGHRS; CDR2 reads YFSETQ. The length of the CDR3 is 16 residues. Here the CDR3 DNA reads TGCGCCAGCAGCGTGGACAGCCAATCCATGAACACTGAAGCTTTCTTT. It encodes CASSVDSQSMNTEAFF. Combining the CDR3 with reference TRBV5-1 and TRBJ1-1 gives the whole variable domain KAGVTQTPRYLIKTRGQQVTLSCSPISGHRSVSWYQQTPGQGLQFLFEYFSETQRNKGNFPGRFSGRQFSNSRSEMNVSTLELGDSALYLCASSVDSQSMNTEAFFGQGTRLTVV.

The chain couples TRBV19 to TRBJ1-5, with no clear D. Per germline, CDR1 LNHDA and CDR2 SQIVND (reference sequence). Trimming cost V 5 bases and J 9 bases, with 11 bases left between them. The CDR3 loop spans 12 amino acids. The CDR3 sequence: CASSLSGPPQHF. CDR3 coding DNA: TGTGCCAGTAGTTTATCAGGTCCGCCCCAGCATTTT.

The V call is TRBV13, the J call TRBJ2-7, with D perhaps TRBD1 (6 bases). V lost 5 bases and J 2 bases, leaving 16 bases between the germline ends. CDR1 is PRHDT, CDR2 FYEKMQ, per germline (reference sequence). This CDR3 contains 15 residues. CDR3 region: CASSAAGDIPYEQYF. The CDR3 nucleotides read TGTGCCAGCAGCGCCGCCGGGGACATTCCCTACGAGCAGTACTTC. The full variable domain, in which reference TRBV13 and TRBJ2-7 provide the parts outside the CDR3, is AAGVIQSPRHLIKEKRETATLKCYPIPRHDTVYWYQQGPGQDPQFLISFYEKMQSDKGSIPDRFSAQQFSDYHSELNMSSLELGDSALYFCASSAAGDIPYEQYFGPGTRLTVT.

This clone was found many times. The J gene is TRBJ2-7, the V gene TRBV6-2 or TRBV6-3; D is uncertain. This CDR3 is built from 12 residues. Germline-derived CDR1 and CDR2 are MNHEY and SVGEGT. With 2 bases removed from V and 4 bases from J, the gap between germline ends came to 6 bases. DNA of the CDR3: TGTGCCAGCAGTTACCCCAGGTACGAGCAGTACTTC. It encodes CASSYPRYEQYF.

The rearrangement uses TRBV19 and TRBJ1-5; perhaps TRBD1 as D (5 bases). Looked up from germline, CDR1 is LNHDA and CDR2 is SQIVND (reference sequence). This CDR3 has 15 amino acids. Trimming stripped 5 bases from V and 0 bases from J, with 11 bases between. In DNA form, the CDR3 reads TGTGCCAGTAGTCTTCCGACAGTTAGCAATCAGCCCCAGCATTTT. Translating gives CASSLPTVSNQPQHF.

The CDR3 spells CASSLGVRQGGTDTQYF. The CDR3 DNA sequence: TGTGCCAGCAGTTTGGGGGTGAGGCAGGGGGGCACAGATACGCAGTATTTT. V is TRBV28 and J is TRBJ2-3; 7 bases are shared with TRBD1. Germline assignment: CDR1 MDHEN and CDR2 SYDVKM. The CDR3 runs 17 residues. Trimming removed 3 bases from V and 1 base from J; junction bases left unmatched: 10.

The CDR3 sequence is CASSAPTVQPQHF. Written as DNA, the CDR3 is TGTGCCAGCAGTGCCCCGACAGTTCAGCCCCAGCATTTT. The rearrangement joins TRBV6-6 to TRBJ1-5; a possible D gene is TRBD1 (5 bases). Germline assignment: CDR1 MNHNY and CDR2 SVGAGI (reference sequence). The V gene lost 5 bases and the J gene lost 6 bases, with 11 bases spanning the gap. The length of the CDR3 is 13 residues.

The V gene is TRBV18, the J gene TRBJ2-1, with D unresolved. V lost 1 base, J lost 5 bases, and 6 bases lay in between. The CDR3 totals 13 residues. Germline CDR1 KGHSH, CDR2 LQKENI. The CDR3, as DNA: TGTGCCAGCTCACCACGCGTGAACAATGAGCAGTTCTTC. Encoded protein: CASSPRVNNEQFF. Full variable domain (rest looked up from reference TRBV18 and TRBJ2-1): NAGVMQNPRHLVRRRGQEARLRCSPMKGHSHVYWYRQLPEEGLKFMVYLQKENIIDESGMPKERFSAEFPKEGPSILRIQQVVRGDSAAYFCASSPRVNNEQFFGPGTRLTVL.

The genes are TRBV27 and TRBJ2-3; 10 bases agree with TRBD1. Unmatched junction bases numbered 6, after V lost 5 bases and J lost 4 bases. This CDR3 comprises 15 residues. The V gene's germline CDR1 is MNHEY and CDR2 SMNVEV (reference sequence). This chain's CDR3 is CASSPRDRGPDTQYF. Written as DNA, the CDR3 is TGTGCCAGCAGTCCCCGGGACAGGGGCCCAGATACGCAGTATTTT.